This record covers a single T cell receptor beta chain. Trimming shortened V by 8 bases and J by 8 bases, and 12 bases separated the two germline ends. Per germline, CDR1 SNHLY and CDR2 FYNNEI. This CDR3 spans 11 amino acids. This entry comes from a study of blood T cell repertoires in COVID-19. Overall study: Acute-phase and convalescent COVID-19 samples originated in the United States, Italy and Spain.

Clones were sequenced by immunoSEQ multiplex PCR, and TCRdb holds only the in-frame ones, with some missing. The sample has around 260,000 clones, approximately 86% seen once. The chain recombines TRBV2 with TRBJ1-1; no clear D gene. The sample consisted of peripheral blood. The clonotype originates from a man younger than 45 with active or convalescent COVID-19. CDR3 protein: CASSLLPEAFF. The CDR3 coding sequence is TGTGCCAGCTCTCTCCTACCCGAAGCTTTCTTT. The variable domain in full, with the rest retrieved from reference TRBV2 and TRBJ1-1, is EPEVTQTPSHQVTQMGQEVILRCVPISNHLYFYWYRQILGQKVEFLVSFYNNEISEKSEIFDDQFSVERPDGSNFTLKIRSTKLEDSAMYFCASSLLPEAFFGQGTRLTVV.